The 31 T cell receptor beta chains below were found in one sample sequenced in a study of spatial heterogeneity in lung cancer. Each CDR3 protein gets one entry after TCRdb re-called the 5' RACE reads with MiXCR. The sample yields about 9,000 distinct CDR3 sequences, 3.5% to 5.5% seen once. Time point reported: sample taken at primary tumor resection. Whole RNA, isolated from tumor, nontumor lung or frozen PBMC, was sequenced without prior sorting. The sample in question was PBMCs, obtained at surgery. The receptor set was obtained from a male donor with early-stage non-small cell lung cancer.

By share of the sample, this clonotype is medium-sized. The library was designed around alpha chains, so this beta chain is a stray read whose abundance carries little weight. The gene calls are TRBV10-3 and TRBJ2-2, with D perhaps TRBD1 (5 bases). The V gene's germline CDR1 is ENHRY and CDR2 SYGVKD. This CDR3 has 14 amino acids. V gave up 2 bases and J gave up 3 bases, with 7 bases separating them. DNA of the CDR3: TGTGCCATCAGTGAGGGGGCGGACACCGGGGAGCTGTTTTTT. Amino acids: CAISEGADTGELFF.

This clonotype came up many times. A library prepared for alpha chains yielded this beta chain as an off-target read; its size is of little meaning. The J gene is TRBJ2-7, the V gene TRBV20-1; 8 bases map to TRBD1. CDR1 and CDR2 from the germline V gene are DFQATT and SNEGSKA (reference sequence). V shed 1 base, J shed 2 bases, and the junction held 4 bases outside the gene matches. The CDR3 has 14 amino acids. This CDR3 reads CSARGTGSTYEQYF. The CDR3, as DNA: TGCAGTGCTAGAGGGACAGGGTCCACCTACGAGCAGTACTTC.

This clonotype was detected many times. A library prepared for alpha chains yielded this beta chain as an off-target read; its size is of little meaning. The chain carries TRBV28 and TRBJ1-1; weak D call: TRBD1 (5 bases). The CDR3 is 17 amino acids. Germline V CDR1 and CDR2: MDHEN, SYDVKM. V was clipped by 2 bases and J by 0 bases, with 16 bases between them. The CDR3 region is CASSLGLGELMNTEAFF. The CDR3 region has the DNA TGTGCCAGCAGTTTAGGTCTAGGGGAGCTAATGAACACTGAAGCTTTCTTT.

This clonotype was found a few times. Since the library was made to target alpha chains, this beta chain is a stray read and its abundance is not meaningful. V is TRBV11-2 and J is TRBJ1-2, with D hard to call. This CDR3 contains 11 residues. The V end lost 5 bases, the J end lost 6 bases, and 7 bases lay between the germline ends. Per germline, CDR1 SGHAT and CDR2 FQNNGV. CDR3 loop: CASSPGDGYTF. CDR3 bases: TGTGCCAGCAGCCCCGGGGATGGCTACACCTTC. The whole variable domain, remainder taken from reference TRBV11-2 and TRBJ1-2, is EAGVAQSPRYKIIEKRQSVAFWCNPISGHATLYWYQQILGQGPKLLIQFQNNGVVDDSQLPKDRFSAERLKGVDSTLKIQPAKLEDSAVYLCASSPGDGYTFGSGTRLTVV.

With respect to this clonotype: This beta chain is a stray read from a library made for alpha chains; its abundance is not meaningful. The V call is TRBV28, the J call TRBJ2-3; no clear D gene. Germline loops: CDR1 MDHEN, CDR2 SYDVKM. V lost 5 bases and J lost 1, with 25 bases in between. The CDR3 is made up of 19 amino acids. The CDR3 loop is CASSRYGQDHPLGTDTQYF. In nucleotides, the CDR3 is TGTGCCAGCAGTAGATACGGGCAGGACCATCCCCTTGGCACAGATACGCAGTATTTT.

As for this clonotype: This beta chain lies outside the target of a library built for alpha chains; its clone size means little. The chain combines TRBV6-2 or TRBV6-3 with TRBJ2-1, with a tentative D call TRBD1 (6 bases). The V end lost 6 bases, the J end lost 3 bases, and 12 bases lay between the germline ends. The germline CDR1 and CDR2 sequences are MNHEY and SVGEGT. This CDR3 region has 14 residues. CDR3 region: CASRKGVGYNEQFF. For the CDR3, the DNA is TGTGCCAGCAGGAAGGGGGTTGGCTACAATGAGCAGTTCTTC.

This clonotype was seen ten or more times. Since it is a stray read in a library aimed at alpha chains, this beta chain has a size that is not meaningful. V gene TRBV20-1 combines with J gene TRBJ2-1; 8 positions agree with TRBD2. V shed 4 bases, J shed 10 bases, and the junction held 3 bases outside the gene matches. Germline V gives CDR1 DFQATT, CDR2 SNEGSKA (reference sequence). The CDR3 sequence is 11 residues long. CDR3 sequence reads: CSATGRVEQFF. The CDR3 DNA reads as TGCAGTGCTACCGGGAGGGTGGAGCAGTTCTTC.

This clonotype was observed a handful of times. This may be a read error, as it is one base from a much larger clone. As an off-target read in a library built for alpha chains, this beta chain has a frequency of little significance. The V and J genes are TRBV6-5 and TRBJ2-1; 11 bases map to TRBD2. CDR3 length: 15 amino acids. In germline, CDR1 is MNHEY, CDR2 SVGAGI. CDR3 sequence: CANSPSGGSYNEQFF. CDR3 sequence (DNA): TGTGCCAACAGTCCTAGCGGGGGGTCCTACAATGAGCAGTTCTTC.

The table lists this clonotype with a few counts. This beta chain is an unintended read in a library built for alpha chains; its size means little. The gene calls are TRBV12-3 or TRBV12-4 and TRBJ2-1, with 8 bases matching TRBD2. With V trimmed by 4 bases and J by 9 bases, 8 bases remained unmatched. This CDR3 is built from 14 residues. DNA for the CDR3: TGTGCCAGCAGTTCCGAGACTAGCGCGTCTGAGCAGTTCTTC. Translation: CASSSETSASEQFF.

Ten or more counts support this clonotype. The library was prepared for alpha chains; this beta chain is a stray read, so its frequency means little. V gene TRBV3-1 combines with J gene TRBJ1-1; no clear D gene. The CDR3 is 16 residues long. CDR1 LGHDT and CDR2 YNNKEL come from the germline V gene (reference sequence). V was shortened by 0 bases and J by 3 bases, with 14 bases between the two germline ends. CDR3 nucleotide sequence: TGTGCCAGCAGCCAAGATTCAGCCTGGCGTCACACTGAAGCTTTCTTT. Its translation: CASSQDSAWRHTEAFF. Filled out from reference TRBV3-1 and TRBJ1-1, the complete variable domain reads DTAVSQTPKYLVTQMGNDKSIKCEQNLGHDTMYWYKQDSKKFLKIMFSYNNKELIINETVPNRFSPKSPDKAHLNLHINSLELGDSAVYFCASSQDSAWRHTEAFFGQGTRLTVV.

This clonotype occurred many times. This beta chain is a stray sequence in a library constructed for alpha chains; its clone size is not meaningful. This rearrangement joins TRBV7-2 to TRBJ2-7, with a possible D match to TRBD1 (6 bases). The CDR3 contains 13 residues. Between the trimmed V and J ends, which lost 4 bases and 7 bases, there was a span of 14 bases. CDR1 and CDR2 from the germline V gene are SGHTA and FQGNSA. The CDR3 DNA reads TGTGCCAGCAGCTCGTTACCAGGGGTTGAGCAGTACTTC. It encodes CASSSLPGVEQYF.

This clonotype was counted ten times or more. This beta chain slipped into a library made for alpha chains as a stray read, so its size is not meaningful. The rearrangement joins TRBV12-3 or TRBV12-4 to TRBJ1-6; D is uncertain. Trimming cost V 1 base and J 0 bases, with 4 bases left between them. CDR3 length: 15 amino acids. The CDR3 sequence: CASSLDSSYNSPLHF. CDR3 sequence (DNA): TGTGCCAGCAGTTTAGATAGCTCCTATAATTCACCCCTCCACTTT.

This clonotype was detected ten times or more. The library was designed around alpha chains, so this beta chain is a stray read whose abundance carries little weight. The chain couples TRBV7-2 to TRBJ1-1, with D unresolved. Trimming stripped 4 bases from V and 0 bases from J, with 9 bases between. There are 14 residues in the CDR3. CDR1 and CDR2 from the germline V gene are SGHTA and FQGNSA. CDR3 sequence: CASSYTAMNTEAFF. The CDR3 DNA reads TGTGCCAGCAGCTATACAGCAATGAACACTGAAGCTTTCTTT.

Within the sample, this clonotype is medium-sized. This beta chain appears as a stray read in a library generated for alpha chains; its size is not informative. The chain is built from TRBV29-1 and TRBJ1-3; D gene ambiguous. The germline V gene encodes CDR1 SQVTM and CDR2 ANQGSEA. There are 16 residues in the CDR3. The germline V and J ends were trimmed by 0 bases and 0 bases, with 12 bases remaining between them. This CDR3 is CSVEEWGGNSGNTIYF. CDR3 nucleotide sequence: TGCAGCGTTGAAGAGTGGGGAGGTAACTCTGGAAACACCATATATTTT.

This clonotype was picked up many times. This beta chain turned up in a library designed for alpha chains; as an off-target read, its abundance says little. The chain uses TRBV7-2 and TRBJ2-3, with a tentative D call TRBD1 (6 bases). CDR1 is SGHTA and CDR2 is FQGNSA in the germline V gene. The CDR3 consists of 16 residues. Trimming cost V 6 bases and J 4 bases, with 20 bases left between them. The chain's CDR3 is CASSPGGRGLADTQYF. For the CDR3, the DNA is TGTGCCAGCAGTCCAGGCGGCAGGGGCTTGGCAGATACGCAGTATTTT.

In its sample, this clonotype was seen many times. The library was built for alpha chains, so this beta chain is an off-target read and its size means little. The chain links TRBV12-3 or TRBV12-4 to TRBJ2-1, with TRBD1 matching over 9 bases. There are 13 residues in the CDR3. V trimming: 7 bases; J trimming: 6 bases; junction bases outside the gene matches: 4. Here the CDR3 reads CASMRDRVNEQFF. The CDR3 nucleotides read TGTGCCAGCATGAGGGACAGGGTCAATGAGCAGTTCTTC.

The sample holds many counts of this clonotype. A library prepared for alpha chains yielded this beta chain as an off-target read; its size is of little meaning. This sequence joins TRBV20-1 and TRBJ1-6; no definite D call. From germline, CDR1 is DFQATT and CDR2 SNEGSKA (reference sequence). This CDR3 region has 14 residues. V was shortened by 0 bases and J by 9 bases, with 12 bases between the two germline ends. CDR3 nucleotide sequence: TGCAGTGCTAGAGATACTCCCTGGAGTTCACCCCTCCACTTT. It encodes CSARDTPWSSPLHF.

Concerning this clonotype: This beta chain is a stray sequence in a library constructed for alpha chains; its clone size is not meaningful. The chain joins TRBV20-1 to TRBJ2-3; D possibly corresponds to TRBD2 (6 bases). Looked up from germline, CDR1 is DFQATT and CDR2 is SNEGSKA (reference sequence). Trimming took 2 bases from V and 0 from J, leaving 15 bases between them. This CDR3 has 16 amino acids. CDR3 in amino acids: CSARTVRDPSTDTQYF. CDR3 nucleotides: TGCAGTGCTAGAACGGTGCGGGACCCTAGCACAGATACGCAGTATTTT.

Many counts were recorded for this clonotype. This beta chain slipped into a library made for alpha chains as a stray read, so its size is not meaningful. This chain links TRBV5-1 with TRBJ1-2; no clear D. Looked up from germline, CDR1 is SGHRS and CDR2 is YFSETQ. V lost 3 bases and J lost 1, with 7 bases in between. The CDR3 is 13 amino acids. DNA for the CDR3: TGCGCCAGCAGCTCCGGCCTTAACTATGGCTACACCTTC. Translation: CASSSGLNYGYTF.

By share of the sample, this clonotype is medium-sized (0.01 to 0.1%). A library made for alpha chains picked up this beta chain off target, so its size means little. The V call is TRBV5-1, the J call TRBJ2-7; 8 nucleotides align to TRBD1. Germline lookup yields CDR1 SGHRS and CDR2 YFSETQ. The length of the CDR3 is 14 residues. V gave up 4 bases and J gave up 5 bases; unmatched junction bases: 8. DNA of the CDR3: TGCGCCAGCAGCCTGGGACAGGCCTACGACGAGCAGTACTTC. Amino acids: CASSLGQAYDEQYF.

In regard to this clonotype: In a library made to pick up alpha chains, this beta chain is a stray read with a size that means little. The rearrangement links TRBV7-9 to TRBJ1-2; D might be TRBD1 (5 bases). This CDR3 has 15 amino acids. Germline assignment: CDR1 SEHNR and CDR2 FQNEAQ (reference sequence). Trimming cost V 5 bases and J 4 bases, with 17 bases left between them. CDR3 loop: CASSTLGGGVYGYTF. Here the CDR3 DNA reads TGTGCCAGCAGCACCCTAGGTGGGGGAGTCTATGGCTACACCTTC.

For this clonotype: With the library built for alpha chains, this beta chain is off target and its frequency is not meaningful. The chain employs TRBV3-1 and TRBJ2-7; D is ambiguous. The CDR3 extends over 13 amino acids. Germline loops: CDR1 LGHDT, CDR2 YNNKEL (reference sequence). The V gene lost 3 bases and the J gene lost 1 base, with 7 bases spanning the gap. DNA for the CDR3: TGTGCCAGCAGCCAGGCAGAGTCCTACGAGCAGTACTTC. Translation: CASSQAESYEQYF.

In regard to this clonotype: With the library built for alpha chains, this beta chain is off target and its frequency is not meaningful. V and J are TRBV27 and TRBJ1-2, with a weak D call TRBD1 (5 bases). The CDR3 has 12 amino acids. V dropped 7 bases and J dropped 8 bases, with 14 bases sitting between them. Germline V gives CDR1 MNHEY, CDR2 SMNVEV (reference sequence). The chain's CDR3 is CASKSGTRGYTF. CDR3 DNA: TGTGCCAGCAAGTCCGGGACGCGGGGCTACACCTTC.

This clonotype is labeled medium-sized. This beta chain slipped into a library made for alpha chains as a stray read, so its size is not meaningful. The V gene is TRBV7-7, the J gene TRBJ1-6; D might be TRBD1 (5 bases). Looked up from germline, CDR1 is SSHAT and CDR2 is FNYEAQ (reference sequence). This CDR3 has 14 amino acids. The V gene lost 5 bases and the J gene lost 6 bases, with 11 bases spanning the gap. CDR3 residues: CASSRDVGNSPLHF. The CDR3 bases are TGTGCCAGCAGCAGGGACGTCGGTAATTCACCCCTCCACTTT. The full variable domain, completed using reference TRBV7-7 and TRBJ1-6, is GAGVSQSPRYKVTKRGQDVTLRCDPISSHATLYWYQQALGQGPEFLTYFNYEAQPDKSGLPSDRFSAERPEGSISTLTIQRTEQRDSAMYRCASSRDVGNSPLHFGNGTRLTVT.

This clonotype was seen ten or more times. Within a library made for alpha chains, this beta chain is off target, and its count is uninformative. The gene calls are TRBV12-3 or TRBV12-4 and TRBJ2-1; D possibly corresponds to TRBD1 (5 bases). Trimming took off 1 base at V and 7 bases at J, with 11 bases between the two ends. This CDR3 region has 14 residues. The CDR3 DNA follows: TGTGCCAGCAGTTTAGGGGGCCCACTGAATGAGCAGTTCTTC. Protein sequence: CASSLGGPLNEQFF.

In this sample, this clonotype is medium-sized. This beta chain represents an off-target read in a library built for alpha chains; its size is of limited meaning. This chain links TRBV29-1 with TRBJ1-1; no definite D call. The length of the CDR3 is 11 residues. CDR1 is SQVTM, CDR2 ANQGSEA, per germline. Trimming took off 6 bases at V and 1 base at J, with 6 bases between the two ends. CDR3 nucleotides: TGCAGCGTGCTACAGAACACTGAAGCTTTCTTT. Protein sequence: CSVLQNTEAFF. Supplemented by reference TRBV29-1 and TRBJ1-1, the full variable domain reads SAVISQKPSRDICQRGTSLTIQCQVDSQVTMMFWYRQQPGQSLTLIATANQGSEATYESGFVIDKFPISRPNLTFSTLTVSNMSPEDSSIYLCSVLQNTEAFFGQGTRLTVV.

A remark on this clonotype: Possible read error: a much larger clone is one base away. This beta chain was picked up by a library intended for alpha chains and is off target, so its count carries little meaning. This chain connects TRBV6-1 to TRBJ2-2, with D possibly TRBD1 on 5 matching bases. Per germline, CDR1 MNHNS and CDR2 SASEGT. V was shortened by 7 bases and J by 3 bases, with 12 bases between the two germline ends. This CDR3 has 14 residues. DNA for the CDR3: TGTGCCAGCAATAAAGAACAGGACACCGGGGAGCTGTTTTTT. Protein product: CASNKEQDTGELFF.

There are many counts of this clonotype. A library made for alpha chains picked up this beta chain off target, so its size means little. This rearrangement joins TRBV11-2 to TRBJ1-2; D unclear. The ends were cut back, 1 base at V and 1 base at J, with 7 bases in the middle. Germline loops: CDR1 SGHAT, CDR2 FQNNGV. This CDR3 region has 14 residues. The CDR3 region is CASSLGEYNYGYTF. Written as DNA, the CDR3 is TGTGCCAGCAGCTTAGGGGAGTATAACTATGGCTACACCTTC.

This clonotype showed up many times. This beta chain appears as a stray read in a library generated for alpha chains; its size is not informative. CDR3 residues: CASSLRDEQFF. CDR3 sequence (DNA): TGCGCCAGCAGCCTTAGGGATGAGCAGTTCTTC. The chain joins TRBV5-1 to TRBJ2-1, with D hard to call. Trimming shortened V by 4 bases and J by 8 bases, and 7 bases separated the two germline ends. The CDR3 consists of 11 residues. The germline CDR1 and CDR2 sequences are SGHRS and YFSETQ.

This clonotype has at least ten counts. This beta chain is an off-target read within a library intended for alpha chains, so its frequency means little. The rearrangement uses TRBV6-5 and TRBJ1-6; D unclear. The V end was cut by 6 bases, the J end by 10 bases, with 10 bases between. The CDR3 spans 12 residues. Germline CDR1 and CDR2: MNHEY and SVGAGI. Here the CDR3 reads CASSPNRSPLHF. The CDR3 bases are TGTGCCAGCAGCCCCAATCGATCACCCCTCCACTTT.

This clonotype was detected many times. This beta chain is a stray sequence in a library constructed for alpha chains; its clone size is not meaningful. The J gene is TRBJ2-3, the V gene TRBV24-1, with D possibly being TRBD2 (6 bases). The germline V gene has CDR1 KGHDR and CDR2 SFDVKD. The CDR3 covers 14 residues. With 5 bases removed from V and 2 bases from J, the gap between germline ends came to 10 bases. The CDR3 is CATSVGLYTDTQYF. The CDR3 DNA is TGTGCCACCAGTGTTGGACTATACACAGATACGCAGTATTTT.